The rows below give T cell receptor beta chains drawn from one sample of a study of tumor and adjacent non-tumor tissue in lung cancer. A single record per CDR3 protein comes from TCRdb applying MiXCR to the multiplex PCR reads. Here the sample spans about 75,000 distinct CDR3 sequences, around 70% being singletons. The specimen was distant non-tumor lung tissue. Receptors originate from a woman between 50 and 59 years old with non-small cell lung cancer. CDR3s include the opening cysteine and the closing phenylalanine or tryptophan. Fields, in order: J gene, clone size, D gene, V gene, CDR3 protein, CDR3 DNA. A D gene is named only where the DNA matches it firmly. Only some rows state a clone size, as once, few, many or a class for expanded clones.

>TRBJ2-3|-|-|TRBV11-3
CASSARGADTQYF
TGTGCCAGCAGCGCCAGGGGTGCTGATACGCAGTATTTT
>TRBJ1-1|-|-|TRBV20-1
CSATPLWGTEAFF
TGCAGTGCGACCCCGTTATGGGGGACTGAAGCATTCTTT
>TRBJ1-2|many|-|TRBV29-1
CSVERAFPNYGYTF
TGCAGCGTTGAACGGGCTTTCCCTAACTATGGCTACACCTTC
>TRBJ2-7|-|TRBD2|TRBV20-1
CSAVLAGGTYEQYF
TGCAGTGCCGTACTAGCGGGAGGAACCTACGAGCAGTACTTC
>TRBJ2-2|-|-|TRBV20-1
CSARTGLSGDLFF
TGCAGTGCTAGGACAGGGTTGAGCGGGGACCTGTTTTTT
>TRBJ2-1|many|-|TRBV20-1
CSARGASIGTGEQFF
TGCAGTGCTAGAGGGGCGAGCATAGGTACGGGTGAGCAGTTCTTC
>TRBJ1-1|few|-|TRBV4-1
CASSDLYRVGTEAFF
TGCGCCAGCAGCGATCTCTACAGGGTCGGCACTGAAGCTTTCTTT
>TRBJ2-5|once|-|TRBV6-2/TRBV6-3
CASTPRGVQETQYF
TGTGCCAGTACCCCAAGGGGAGTCCAAGAGACCCAGTACTTC
>TRBJ2-1|-|TRBD2|TRBV20-1
CSARSPSGRDYVHFF
TGTAGTGCTCGATCCCCTAGCGGGAGGGACTATGTGCACTTCTTC
>TRBJ2-7|-|TRBD1|TRBV28
CASSSLDRGDYEQHF
TGTGCCAGCAGTTCCCTAGACAGGGGGGACTACGAGCAGCACTTC
>TRBJ1-1|-|TRBD1|TRBV6-2/TRBV6-3
CASSGDRGVYTEAFF
TGTGCCAGCAGTGGCGACAGGGGTGTGTACACTGAAGCTTTCTTT
>TRBJ2-3|-|TRBD2|TRBV28
CAILHASGSRSAQYF
TGTGCCATCCTCCATGCCAGCGGGAGTCGTAGTGCGCAGTATTTT
>TRBJ2-6|-|-|TRBV4-3
CASSQDAGLSGTNLMTF
TGCGCCAGTAGCCAAGACGCAGGTTTATCTGGGACCAACCTCATGACTTTC
>TRBJ2-1|-|-|TRBV29-1
CSVAAGSSYNEQLF
-
>TRBJ1-2|-|-|TRBV29-1
CSLMGQLYYGYTF
TGCAGCCTTATGGGGCAGCTTTACTACGGCTACACCTTC
>TRBJ2-2|-|-|TRBV11-2
CASSFRLDSAGELFF
TGTGCCAGCAGCTTTCGTCTGGATTCTGCCGGGGAGCTGTTCTTT
>TRBJ2-1|-|-|TRBV7-8
CASSLGYSSYNEQFF
TGTGCCAGCAGCTTAGGTTACAGTTCCTACAATGAGCAGTTCTTC
>TRBJ2-1|-|-|TRBV7-9
CASSLGEQRGEQFF
TGTGCCAGCAGCTTGGGGGAGCAACGCGGGGAGCAGTTCTTC
>TRBJ2-7|few|-|TRBV7-2
CASSLVAGEQYF
TGTGCCAGCAGCTTAGTCGCGGGCGAGCAGTACTTC
>TRBJ1-1|-|-|TRBV20-1
CSARATVNTEASF
TGCAGTGCCAGGGCGACAGTGAACACTGAAGCTTCCTTT
>TRBJ1-2|few|-|TRBV7-9
CASSSRPEQGSGYAF
TGTGCCAGCAGCTCGCGGCCCGAACAGGGATCTGGCTACGCCTTC
>TRBJ1-5|-|-|TRBV6-1
CASSEGPGAQPQHF
TGTGCCAGCAGTGAGGGACCGGGGGCTCAGCCCCAACATTTT
>TRBJ2-7|-|TRBD2|TRBV20-1
CSANLWLAGISSYERYF
TGCAGTGCTAATCTCTGGTTAGCGGGGATAAGCTCCTACGAGCGGTACTTC
>TRBJ2-4|-|-|TRBV11-2
CASSLVPSESTGYIQYF
TGTGCCAGCAGCTTAGTTCCTAGCGAGAGTACCGGATACATTCAGTACTTC